This is a list of T cell receptor beta chains from one sample in a study of tissue T cells after allogeneic stem cell transplantation. Profiling relied on immunoSEQ multiplex PCR, and the TCRdb table lists in-frame clones only, not all of them. The table records about 26,000 clones, about 89% of them present only once. The sample consisted of blood, taken before transplantation. The source of these receptors is a male donor at least 60 years old who later had graft-versus-host disease after an allogeneic stem cell transplant. Each CDR3 is given with its conserved first and last residue. A D gene is named only where the DNA matches it firmly.

d_gene: TRBD1
len: 13
v_gene: TRBV2
j_gene: TRBJ1-6
CDR3nt: TGTGCCAGCAACCGGGACAGAAATTCACCCCTCCACTTT
CDR3aa: CASNRDRNSPLHF

d_gene: NA
len: 16
v_gene: TRBV12-5
j_gene: TRBJ1-2
CDR3nt: TGTGCTAGTGCCCCCTCCTGGGACCGGGGCAGCTATGGCTACACCTTC
CDR3aa: CASAPSWDRGSYGYTF

d_gene: NA
len: 13
v_gene: TRBV3-1/TRBV3-2
j_gene: TRBJ1-2
CDR3nt: TGTGCCAGCAGCCAAGGGGACGAGCAGGGCTACACCTTC
CDR3aa: CASSQGDEQGYTF

d_gene: TRBD1
len: 13
v_gene: TRBV4-2
j_gene: TRBJ1-2
CDR3nt: TGTGCCAGCAGTCCACAGGGGGCGTATGGCTACACCTTC
CDR3aa: CASSPQGAYGYTF

d_gene: TRBD2
len: 16
v_gene: TRBV28
j_gene: TRBJ2-1
CDR3nt: TGTGCCAGTACTAAACTGGGGACTAGCGGGAGCGATGAGCAGTTCTTC
CDR3aa: CASTKLGTSGSDEQFF

d_gene: NA
len: 16
v_gene: TRBV21-1
j_gene: TRBJ1-2
CDR3nt: TGTGCCAGCAGCTCAAGGGACAGGGAAGGTAACTATGGCTACACCTTC
CDR3aa: CASSSRDREGNYGYTF

d_gene: TRBD1
len: 14
v_gene: TRBV5-1
j_gene: TRBJ2-1
CDR3nt: TGCGCCAGCAGCTTCGGACAGGGGGCAAATGAGCAGTTCTTC
CDR3aa: CASSFGQGANEQFF

d_gene: NA
len: 16
v_gene: TRBV6-5
j_gene: TRBJ1-3
CDR3nt: TGTGCCAGCAGTTACTCGCTTCGGGGGACTGGAAACACCATATATTTT
CDR3aa: CASSYSLRGTGNTIYF

d_gene: NA
len: 14
v_gene: TRBV3-1/TRBV3-2
j_gene: TRBJ1-4
CDR3nt: TGTGCCAGCAGCCCTGCGGGACAAAACGAAAAACTGTTTTTT
CDR3aa: CASSPAGQNEKLFF

d_gene: NA
len: 14
v_gene: TRBV5-1
j_gene: TRBJ1-1
CDR3nt: TGCGCCAGCAGCTTGGATTCCCTGAACACTGAAGCTTTCTTT
CDR3aa: CASSLDSLNTEAFF

d_gene: NA
len: 14
v_gene: TRBV11-2
j_gene: TRBJ2-1
CDR3nt: TGTGCCAGCAGCCTCAGCGGGCGGATCAATGAGCAGTTCTTC
CDR3aa: CASSLSGRINEQFF

d_gene: NA
len: 14
v_gene: TRBV4-1
j_gene: TRBJ1-6
CDR3nt: TGCGCCAGCACTATGAGGGGGGGTAATTCACCCCTCCACTTT
CDR3aa: CASTMRGGNSPLHF

d_gene: NA
len: 14
v_gene: TRBV28
j_gene: TRBJ2-1
CDR3nt: TGTGCCAGCAGCCGCTCTTCTATAGTCGCCTGGCAGTTCTTC
CDR3aa: CASSRSSIVAWQFF

d_gene: NA
len: 14
v_gene: TRBV5-1
j_gene: TRBJ1-1
CDR3nt: TGCGCCAGCAGCTTGGAAGGGATTGGGACTGAAGCTTTCTTT
CDR3aa: CASSLEGIGTEAFF

d_gene: TRBD1
len: 15
v_gene: TRBV19
j_gene: TRBJ1-5
CDR3nt: TGTGCCAGTAGTGTGACGACAGGGACGGGTCAGCCCCAGCATTTT
CDR3aa: CASSVTTGTGQPQHF

d_gene: NA
len: 15
v_gene: TRBV28
j_gene: TRBJ1-1
CDR3nt: TGTGCCAGCAGTCCCCCGGCAGGTTCTGACACTGAAGCTTTCTTT
CDR3aa: CASSPPAGSDTEAFF

d_gene: NA
len: 13
v_gene: TRBV11-3
j_gene: TRBJ2-7
CDR3nt: TGTGCCAGCAGCGTAGAGGCAGACTACGAGCAGTACTTC
CDR3aa: CASSVEADYEQYF

d_gene: TRBD1
len: 19
v_gene: TRBV5-1
j_gene: TRBJ2-7
CDR3nt: TGCGCCAGCAGCTCTATCGGTTGGTCTGGACAGGACTGGGGATACGAGCAGTACTTC
CDR3aa: CASSSIGWSGQDWGYEQYF

d_gene: NA
len: 12
v_gene: TRBV24-1
j_gene: TRBJ1-5
CDR3nt: TGTGCCACCAGTGATAGTAGTAGGCCCCAGCATTTT
CDR3aa: CATSDSSRPQHF